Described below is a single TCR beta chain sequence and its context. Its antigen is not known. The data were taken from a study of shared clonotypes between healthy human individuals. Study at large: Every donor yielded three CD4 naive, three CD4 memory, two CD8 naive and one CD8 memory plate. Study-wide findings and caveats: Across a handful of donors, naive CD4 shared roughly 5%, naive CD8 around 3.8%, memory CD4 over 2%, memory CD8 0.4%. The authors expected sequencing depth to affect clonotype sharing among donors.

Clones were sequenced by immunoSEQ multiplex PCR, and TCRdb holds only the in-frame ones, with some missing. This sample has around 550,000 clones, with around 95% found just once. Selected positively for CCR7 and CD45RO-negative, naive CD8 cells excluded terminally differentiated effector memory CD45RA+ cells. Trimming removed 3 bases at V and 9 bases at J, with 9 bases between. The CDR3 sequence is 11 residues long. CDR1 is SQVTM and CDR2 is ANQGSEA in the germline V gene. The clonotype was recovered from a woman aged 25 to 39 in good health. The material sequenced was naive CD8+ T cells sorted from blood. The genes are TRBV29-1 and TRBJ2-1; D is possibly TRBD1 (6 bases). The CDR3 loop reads CSVDRGTEQFF. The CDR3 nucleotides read TGCAGCGTTGATAGGGGGACTGAGCAGTTCTTC.